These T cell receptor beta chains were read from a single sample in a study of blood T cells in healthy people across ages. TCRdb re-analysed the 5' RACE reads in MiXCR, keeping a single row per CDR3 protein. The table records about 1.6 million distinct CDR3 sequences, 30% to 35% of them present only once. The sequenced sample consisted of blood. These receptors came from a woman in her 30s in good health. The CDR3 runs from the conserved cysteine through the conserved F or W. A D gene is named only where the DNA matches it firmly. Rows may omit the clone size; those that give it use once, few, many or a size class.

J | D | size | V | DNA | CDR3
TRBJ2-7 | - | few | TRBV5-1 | TGCGCCAGCAGCTTGGCGAGCCGCCCGGTGGTCTACGAGCAGTACTTC | CASSLASRPVVYEQYF
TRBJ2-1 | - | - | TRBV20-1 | TGCAGTGCTAGAGATCTTGGAGTGGAGCAGTTCTTC | CSARDLGVEQFF
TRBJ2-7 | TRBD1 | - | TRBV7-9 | TGTGCCAGCAGCTTAACCACAGGGGCCCCCTACGAGCAGTACTTC | CASSLTTGAPYEQYF
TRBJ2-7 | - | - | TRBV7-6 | TGTGCCAGCGGGAGCCTACTGGGGGAGCAGTACTTC | CASGSLLGEQYF
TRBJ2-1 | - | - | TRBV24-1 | TGTGCCACCAGTGATTTGCAAACGGAGGGAACCAACAATGAGCAGTTCTTC | CATSDLQTEGTNNEQFF
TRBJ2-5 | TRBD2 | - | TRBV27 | TGTGCCGGCAGTTGGCTTAGCGGGAGGCGGGAGACCCAGTACTTC | CAGSWLSGRRETQYF
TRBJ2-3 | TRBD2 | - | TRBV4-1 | TGCGCCAGCAGGCACCAGGGACTAGCAGGCACAGATACGCAGTATTTT | CASRHQGLAGTDTQYF
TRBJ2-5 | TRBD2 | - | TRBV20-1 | TGCAGTGCTACGACTAGCGGGAGGGAAACGTTGCGGTCCTACAAGCAGTACTTC | CSATTSGRETLRSYKQYF
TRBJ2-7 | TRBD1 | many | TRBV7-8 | TGTGCCAGCAGCCCCCCGGACAGGGTCTACGAGCAGTACTTC | CASSPPDRVYEQYF
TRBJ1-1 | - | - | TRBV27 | TGTGCCAGCAGTTCGGAGGGACAGAACACTGAAGCTTTCTTT | CASSSEGQNTEAFF
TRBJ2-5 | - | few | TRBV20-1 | TGCAGTGCTAGTCGCGTCCCGGACCTCCAAGAGACCCAGTACTTC | CSASRVPDLQETQYF
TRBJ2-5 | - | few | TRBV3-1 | TGTGCCAGCAGCCAAGATACCAGCCTTAGGGAGACCCAGTACTTC | CASSQDTSLRETQYF
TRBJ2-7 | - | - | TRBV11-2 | TGTGCCAGTAACCGAGGGGAAGGAGGCTACGAGCAGTACTTC | CASNRGEGGYEQYF
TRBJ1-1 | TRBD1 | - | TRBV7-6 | TGTGCCAGCAGCTCCCGTTTCGAGGGGGCATCGGACACTGAAGCTTTCTTT | CASSSRFEGASDTEAFF
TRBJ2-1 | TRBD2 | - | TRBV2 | TGTGCCAGCAGTGACCCCAGGCTAGCGGGGAGGAATGAGCAGTTCTTC | CASSDPRLAGRNEQFF
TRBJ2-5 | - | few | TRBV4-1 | TGCGCCAGCAGCCAAGATCCGGAAGGGAGAAGCCAAGAGACCCAGTACTTC | CASSQDPEGRSQETQYF
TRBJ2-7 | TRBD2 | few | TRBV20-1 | TGCAGTGCTAGAGCCCTGGGGAGCGGGGAGAGCTACGAGCAGTACTTC | CSARALGSGESYEQYF
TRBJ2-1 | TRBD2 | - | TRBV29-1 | TGCAGCGTTGTAGACGGGAGGGCCGGTTCCAGGGAGCAGTTCTTC | CSVVDGRAGSREQFF
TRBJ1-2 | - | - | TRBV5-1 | TGCGCCAGCACGGCCTGGGCGCCCTATGGCTACACCTTC | CASTAWAPYGYTF
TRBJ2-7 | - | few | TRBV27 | TGTGCCAGCAGCACGAATCTCCTCTCCTACGAGCAGTACTTC | CASSTNLLSYEQYF
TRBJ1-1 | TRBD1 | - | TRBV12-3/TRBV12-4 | TGTGCCAGCAGGCCCGCAGGGGGGAAGAACACTGAAGCTTTCTTT | CASRPAGGKNTEAFF
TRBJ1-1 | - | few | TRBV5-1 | TGCGCCAGCAGCTTGAATTCGGGGGCGGGATCGATCGAAGCTTTCTTT | CASSLNSGAGSIEAFF
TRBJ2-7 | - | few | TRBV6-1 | TGTGCCAGCAGTCCAGGGCTGGGTAGGGATGACGAGCAGTACTTC | CASSPGLGRDDEQYF
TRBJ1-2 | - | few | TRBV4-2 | TGTGCCAGCAGCCAAGAAAGTTCCGATCTCGCGGGCTATGGCTACACCTTC | CASSQESSDLAGYGYTF
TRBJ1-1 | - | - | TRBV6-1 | TGTGCCAGCGGGGGGGCGAAGGACACTGAAGCTTTCTTT | CASGGAKDTEAFF
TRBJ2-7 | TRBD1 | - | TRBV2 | TGTACCAGCAGTGATGACAGGGGCTTTTACTACGAGCAGTACTTC | CTSSDDRGFYYEQYF
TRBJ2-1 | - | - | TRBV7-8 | TGTGCCAGCAGCTTAACCAGGGCAAAGAGCGATGAGCAGTTCTTC | CASSLTRAKSDEQFF
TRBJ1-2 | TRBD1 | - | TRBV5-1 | TGCGCCAGTAGCTTGGGACAGGGCGATCACTATGGCTACACCTTC | CASSLGQGDHYGYTF
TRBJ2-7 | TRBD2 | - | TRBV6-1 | TGTGCCAGCACTAGCGGGAGTTACGAGCCCTACGAGCAGTACTTC | CASTSGSYEPYEQYF
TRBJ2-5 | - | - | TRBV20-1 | TGCAGTGCCATGACTCAAGAGACCCAGTACTTC | CSAMTQETQYF
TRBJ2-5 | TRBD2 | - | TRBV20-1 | TGCAGTGCTAGAGCTGCGGGGGTCGTTACGGGGGCCCAGTACTTC | CSARAAGVVTGAQYF
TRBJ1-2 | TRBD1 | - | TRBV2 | TGTGCCAGGAGCGGACAGGGAATTTCTAACTATGGCTACACCTTC | CARSGQGISNYGYTF
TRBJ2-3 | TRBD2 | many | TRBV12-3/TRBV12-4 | TGCGCCAGCAGCTGGACTAGCGGGACCACAGATACGCAGTATTTT | CASSWTSGTTDTQYF
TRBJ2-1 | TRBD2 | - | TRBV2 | TGTGCCAGCAGTGACGAACTAGCGGGATACAATGAGCAGTTCTTC | CASSDELAGYNEQFF
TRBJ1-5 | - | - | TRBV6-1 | TGTGCCAGCAGAGGGAGAGAAACCTCTTCCTGGGGCAATCAGCCCCAGCATTTT | CASRGRETSSWGNQPQHF
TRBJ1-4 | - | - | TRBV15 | TGTGCCACCAGCCCCAAATTGGTGGGGGAAAAACTGTTTTTT | CATSPKLVGEKLFF
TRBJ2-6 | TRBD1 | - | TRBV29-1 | TGCAGCGTTGTGAGACAGGGAGAGGCTGGGGCCAACGTCCGGACTTTC | CSVVRQGEAGANVRTF
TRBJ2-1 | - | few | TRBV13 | TGTGCCAGCAGCCCCGAACAATACAATGAGCAGTTCTTC | CASSPEQYNEQFF
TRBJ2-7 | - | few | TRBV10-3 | TGTGCCATCAGGGATAACGGTTGGGGGGACGAGCAGTACTTC | CAIRDNGWGDEQYF
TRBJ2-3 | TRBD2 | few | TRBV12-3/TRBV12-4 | TGTGCCAGCAGCGGGACTACCCCCGGCACAGATACGCAGTATTTT | CASSGTTPGTDTQYF
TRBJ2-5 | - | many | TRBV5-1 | TGTGCCAGCAGTTTAAGTGAGGAGACCCAGTACTTC | CASSLSEETQYF
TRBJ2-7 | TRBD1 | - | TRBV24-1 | TGTGCCACCAGTGACGGGAGGACAGGGGGCTCCTACGAGCAGTACTTC | CATSDGRTGGSYEQYF
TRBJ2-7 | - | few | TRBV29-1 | TGCAGCGTTCGGGGCTTACCCTACGAGCAGTACTTC | CSVRGLPYEQYF
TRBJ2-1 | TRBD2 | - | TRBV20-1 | TGCAGTGCTAGGGGACTAGCGGGAGTCCCTACTTACAATGAGCAGTTCTTC | CSARGLAGVPTYNEQFF
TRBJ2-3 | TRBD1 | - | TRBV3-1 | TGTGCCAGCAGCCCCTCCGGGCAGGGGGCAGATACGCAGTATTTT | CASSPSGQGADTQYF
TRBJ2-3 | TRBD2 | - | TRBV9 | TGTGCCAGCAGCGCCGGGACTAGCGGAATCACAGATACGCAGTATTTT | CASSAGTSGITDTQYF
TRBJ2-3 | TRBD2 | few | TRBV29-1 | TGCAGCGCCAGGACTAGCGGGGAATTCATCGTTACGCAGTATTTT | CSARTSGEFIVTQYF
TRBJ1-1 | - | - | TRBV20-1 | TGCAGTGCTAGAGATCAAATCTGGGAAGCTTTCTTT | CSARDQIWEAFF
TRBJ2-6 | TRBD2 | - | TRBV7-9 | TGTGCCAGCAGCTTACAGCGACTAGCGGTTTACTCTGGGGCCAACGTCCTGACTTTC | CASSLQRLAVYSGANVLTF
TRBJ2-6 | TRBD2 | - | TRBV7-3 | TGTGCCAGCAGCTTTGCTGCGGGGGGGTTTGGGGCCAACGTCCTGACTTTC | CASSFAAGGFGANVLTF
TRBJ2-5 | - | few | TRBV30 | TGTGCCTGGAGGCAGGGGCCTTTCCAAGAGACCCAGTACTTC | CAWRQGPFQETQYF
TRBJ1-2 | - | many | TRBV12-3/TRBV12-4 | TGTGCCAGCAGTTTGGGGCCGGATGGCTACACCTTC | CASSLGPDGYTF